The 12 T cell receptor beta chains below were found in one sample sequenced in a study of cytotoxic CD8 clonotypes in ibrutinib-treated CLL. Data came from immunoSEQ multiplex PCR; TCRdb stores just in-frame clones and leaves some out. The sample consists of some 200,000 clones, approximately 79% of them appearing once. Sample: PBMCs, taken after 12 months of ibrutinib treatment. These receptors were collected from a human donor with chronic lymphocytic leukemia.

The chain couples TRBV2 to TRBJ2-5, with D possibly TRBD2 on 6 matching bases. The germline V gene encodes CDR1 SNHLY and CDR2 FYNNEI. Trimming shortened V by 6 bases and J by 3 bases, and 14 bases separated the two germline ends. The length of the CDR3 is 14 residues. The CDR3 DNA reads TGTGCCAGCAGGGGGGACTCCTTTAAAGAGACCCAGTACTTC. It translates to CASRGDSFKETQYF.

This chain uses TRBV5-8 with TRBJ2-5; no definite D call. The V end was cut by 4 bases, the J end by 5 bases, with 15 bases between. Germline lookup yields CDR1 SGHTS and CDR2 YDEGEE. The CDR3 has 14 amino acids. The CDR3 loop is CASSPNGYGETQYF. The CDR3 nucleotides are TGTGCCAGCAGCCCAAACGGGTACGGCGAGACCCAGTACTTC.

The V gene is TRBV15, the J gene TRBJ2-1; D gene ambiguous. The CDR3 spans 15 residues. Deletions cut 3 bases from V and 0 bases from J, with 9 bases between. CDR1 and CDR2 from the germline V gene are LNHNV and YYDKDF (reference sequence). The CDR3 sequence is CATSSRWTSYNEQFF. The CDR3 DNA reads TGTGCCACCAGCAGCAGGTGGACCTCCTACAATGAGCAGTTCTTC.

The chain has TRBV7-9 and TRBJ1-1; tentatively, D is TRBD1 (6 bases). Germline loops: CDR1 SEHNR, CDR2 FQNEAQ (reference sequence). CDR3 length: 15 amino acids. The V end was cut by 6 bases, the J end by 0 bases, with 14 bases between. The CDR3 DNA reads as TGTGCCAGCAGTCCAGACAGGCGTCTGAACACTGAAGCTTTCTTT. This sequence encodes CASSPDRRLNTEAFF.

The chain joins TRBV29-1 to TRBJ2-2, with 8 bases that match TRBD1. Germline CDR1 is SQVTM and CDR2 is ANQGSEA. CDR3 length: 15 residues. V lost 6 bases, J lost 5 bases, and 11 bases stayed unmatched. CDR3 sequence (DNA): TGCAGCGTGAGGGGTTTTGGACAGGGTACCGGGGAGCTGTTTTTT. Protein: CSVRGFGQGTGELFF.

The chain carries TRBV18 and TRBJ1-1, with D tentatively TRBD1 (5 bases). V was cut by 5 bases and J by 1 base, with 8 bases left in between. Germline-derived CDR1 and CDR2 are KGHSH and LQKENI. This CDR3 comprises 13 residues. As DNA, the CDR3 is TGTGCCAGCTCAGCGGGGCAGAACACTGAAGCTTTCTTT. Translated, it gives CASSAGQNTEAFF.

This chain joins TRBV28 and TRBJ2-5; maybe TRBD2 (5 bases). Germline-derived CDR1 and CDR2 are MDHEN and SYDVKM. Trimming pared 3 bases from V and 0 bases from J, leaving 8 bases between. The CDR3 totals 14 residues. Written as DNA, the CDR3 is TGTGCCAGCAGTTTGAGAGGGTACCAAGAGACCCAGTACTTC. Residues: CASSLRGYQETQYF.

In this sample, this clone turned up a few times. V is TRBV6-5 and J is TRBJ1-1; the D gene is possibly TRBD1 (6 bases). This CDR3 has 13 residues. Germline lookup yields CDR1 MNHEY and CDR2 SVGAGI. Trimming cost V 6 bases and J 2 bases, with 10 bases left between them. This CDR3 is CASRDRLNTEAFF. The CDR3 bases are TGTGCCAGCAGGGACAGACTAAACACTGAAGCTTTCTTT.

The rearrangement uses TRBV6-5 and TRBJ2-5, with 8 bases identical to TRBD1. The germline V gene encodes CDR1 MNHEY and CDR2 SVGAGI. V dropped 3 bases and J dropped 5; count of bases not matched to a gene: 8. The CDR3 extends over 15 amino acids. CDR3 nucleotide sequence: TGTGCCAGCAGTTATGGTGGACAGGGTGGGGAGACCCAGTACTTC. Translation gives CASSYGGQGGETQYF.

The gene calls are TRBV6-5 and TRBJ1-1, with no clear D. CDR1 is MNHEY, CDR2 SVGAGI, per germline. The germline V and J ends were trimmed by 0 bases and 3 bases, with 14 bases remaining between them. The CDR3 contains 16 residues. The DNA for the CDR3 is TGTGCCAGCAGTTACTCGATTGTCCTTGGGGACACTGAAGCTTTCTTT. It codes for CASSYSIVLGDTEAFF.

This rearrangement joins TRBV7-6 to TRBJ1-5; D ambiguous. Germline loops: CDR1 SGHVS, CDR2 FNYEAQ. V gave up 1 base and J gave up 3 bases, with 4 bases separating them. CDR3 length equals 13 residues. Here the CDR3 DNA reads TGTGCCAGCAGCTTAGGCAACAATCAGCCCCAGCATTTT. Encoded protein: CASSLGNNQPQHF.

The chain combines TRBV4-1 with TRBJ2-7, with 9 bases lining up with TRBD1. CDR1 is MGHRA and CDR2 is YSYEKL in the germline V gene. The CDR3 has 18 amino acids. With 4 bases clipped from V and 4 bases from J, the junction kept 17 bases outside the gene matches. The CDR3 sequence: CASSRTGTGLNGPYEQYF. The DNA of the CDR3 is TGCGCCAGCAGCCGAACCGGGACAGGGCTTAATGGGCCGTACGAGCAGTACTTC.